These 29 T cell receptor beta chains were sequenced from one sample in a study of cytomegalovirus exposure and HLA in healthy donors. In the PCR, 60 Vbeta and 13 Jbeta primers were used. Only in-frame clones appear in the TCRdb table, and some are missing; sequencing was by immunoSEQ multiplex PCR. Of about 130,000 clones in the sample, 60% to 80% were seen once. The sample consisted of PBMCs. The receptors derive from a man aged 30-40 years in good health and CMV-seronegative.

This clone was recorded once. The gene calls are TRBV7-9 and TRBJ1-1, with TRBD1 as a possible D gene (6 bases). The CDR3 loop spans 14 amino acids. Germline CDR1 is SEHNR and CDR2 is FQNEAQ (reference sequence). V lost 3 bases and J 11 bases, leaving 19 bases between the germline ends. CDR3 in DNA: TGTGCCAGCAGCTTCTCTCAGGGGACGGGCGGGGCTTTCTTT. This encodes CASSFSQGTGGAFF.

The rearrangement links TRBV18 to TRBJ2-5; no clear D. V gave up 3 bases and J gave up 5 bases, with 10 bases separating them. The CDR3 runs to 13 residues. Germline CDR1 KGHSH, CDR2 LQKENI. As DNA, the CDR3 is TGTGCCAGCTCACCTCGAGCCGCCGAGACCCAGTACTTC. This translates into CASSPRAAETQYF.

The chain carries TRBV4-1 and TRBJ2-1; D is perhaps TRBD2 (5 bases). Germline V lookup: CDR1 MGHRA, CDR2 YSYEKL. This CDR3 spans 16 amino acids. Deletions cut 3 bases from V and 9 bases from J, with 21 bases between. CDR3 coding DNA: TGCGCCAGCAGCCAGATTGCGGACTCCCTATTTGGTGAGCAGTTCTTC. The encoded protein is CASSQIADSLFGEQFF.

The chain carries TRBV5-1 and TRBJ1-1, with D uncertain. The CDR3 totals 13 residues. CDR1 and CDR2 (germline): SGHRS, YFSETQ. V was clipped by 5 bases and J by 1 base, with 9 bases between them. Here the CDR3 reads CASRRTANTEAFF. CDR3 nucleotides: TGCGCCAGCAGACGAACAGCGAACACTGAAGCTTTCTTT.

On this clone: Its ends do not fully match the called genes, so a read error is possible. This sequence joins TRBV23-1 and TRBJ2-3, with D uncertain. TRBV23-1 is an open reading frame whose function is uncertain. The CDR3 extends over 10 amino acids. The CDR3 is CASSTDTQYF. The DNA for the CDR3 is TGCGCCAGCAGCACAGATACGCAGTATTTC.

V gene TRBV28 combines with J gene TRBJ2-1, with TRBD2 as a possible D gene (6 bases). There are 15 residues in the CDR3. Germline loops: CDR1 MDHEN, CDR2 SYDVKM. Trimming took 8 bases from V and 7 from J, leaving 21 bases between them. CDR3 protein: CASPPKAGRVNEQFF. For the CDR3, the DNA is TGTGCCAGCCCCCCAAAGGCGGGAAGGGTGAATGAGCAGTTCTTC.

The V gene is TRBV4-3, the J gene TRBJ1-1; D unclear. The CDR3 runs to 14 residues. Per the germline V gene, CDR1 is LGHNA and CDR2 is YSLEER. Trimming took off 0 bases at V and 10 bases at J, with 15 bases between the two ends. The CDR3 loop reads CASSQDGPTVRAFF. Written as DNA, the CDR3 is TGCGCCAGCAGCCAAGACGGCCCCACAGTGCGAGCTTTCTTT.

Details on this clone: The germline gene is not matched at one end of the junction; a read error may be the cause. CDR3 coding DNA: TGTGCCAGCAGCCTAGCGGGAGCGGGAGATACGCAGTATTTT. Translation: CASSLAGAGDTQYF. The chain couples TRBV7-9 to TRBJ2-3, with 10 bases matching TRBD2. The CDR3 extends over 14 amino acids. Germline assignment: CDR1 SEHNR and CDR2 FQNEAQ (reference sequence). Looking up the rest from reference TRBV7-9 and TRBJ2-3 gives the full variable domain: DTGVSQNPRHKITKRGQNVTFRCDPISEHNRLYWYRQTLGQGPEFLTYFQNEAQLEKSRLLSDRFSAERPKGSFSTLEIQRTEQGDSAMYLCASSLAGAGDTQYFGPGTRLTVL.

CDR3 residues: CASSLAGATSYEQYF. The CDR3, as DNA: TGCGCCAGCAGCTTGGCCGGTGCAACCTCCTACGAGCAGTACTTC. This rearrangement joins TRBV5-1 to TRBJ2-7; D uncertain. Looked up from germline, CDR1 is SGHRS and CDR2 is YFSETQ. The V end lost 0 bases, the J end lost 0 bases, and 10 bases lay between the germline ends. The CDR3 loop spans 15 amino acids.

J is TRBJ2-3 and V is TRBV7-6; 7 nucleotides line up with TRBD1. Trimming cost V 7 bases and J 4 bases; bases outside gene matches: 8. The CDR3 is made up of 14 amino acids. Looked up from germline, CDR1 is SGHVS and CDR2 is FNYEAQ. CDR3 region: CASIPLDRADTQYF. The DNA of the CDR3 is TGTGCCAGCATCCCCCTTGACAGGGCAGATACGCAGTATTTT.

The V call is TRBV4-3, the J call TRBJ2-3, with 8 bases identical to TRBD2. This CDR3 contains 14 residues. The germline V gene has CDR1 LGHNA and CDR2 YSLEER. The trim removed 1 base at V and 5 bases at J, leaving 2 bases unmatched. The CDR3 loop reads CASSQATSEDTQYF. As DNA, the CDR3 is TGCGCCAGCAGCCAAGCGACTAGCGAAGATACGCAGTATTTT.

The rearrangement joins TRBV18 to TRBJ1-1; the D is unclear. The germline gives CDR1 KGHSH, CDR2 LQKENI. Deletions cut 2 bases from V and 2 bases from J, with 12 bases between. This CDR3 has 15 amino acids. This chain's CDR3 is CASSPRQVRNTEAFF. CDR3 nucleotides: TGTGCCAGCTCACCAAGGCAGGTACGAAACACTGAAGCTTTCTTT. The variable domain in full, with the rest retrieved from reference TRBV18 and TRBJ1-1, is NAGVMQNPRHLVRRRGQEARLRCSPMKGHSHVYWYRQLPEEGLKFMVYLQKENIIDESGMPKERFSAEFPKEGPSILRIQQVVRGDSAAYFCASSPRQVRNTEAFFGQGTRLTVV.

V gene TRBV19 combines with J gene TRBJ1-1; 8 bases align to TRBD1. The CDR3 extends over 14 amino acids. V shed 5 bases, J shed 7 bases, and the junction held 9 bases outside the gene matches. Germline CDR1 reads LNHDA; CDR2 reads SQIVND (reference sequence). The DNA for the CDR3 is TGTGCCAGTAGTCGATCCCGACAGGGGATTGAAGCTTTCTTT. It codes for CASSRSRQGIEAFF.

Here the CDR3 DNA reads TGTGCCAGCACAGGGGGGAACAAGTATGGCTACACCTTC. Amino acids: CASTGGNKYGYTF. The genes are TRBV6-5 and TRBJ1-2; 7 bases agree with TRBD1. Looked up from germline, CDR1 is MNHEY and CDR2 is SVGAGI. The CDR3 consists of 13 residues. V lost 7 bases and J lost 5; bases outside the gene matches: 7.

This rearrangement joins TRBV20-1 to TRBJ2-1; D is unresolved. Deletions cut 2 bases from V and 7 bases from J, with 6 bases between. This CDR3 comprises 11 residues. Germline-derived CDR1 and CDR2 are DFQATT and SNEGSKA (reference sequence). CDR3 residues: CSARFGNEQFF. The CDR3, as DNA: TGCAGTGCTAGATTCGGTAATGAGCAGTTCTTC.

The chain carries TRBV27 and TRBJ2-7; 8 bases fit TRBD1. The CDR3 has 13 amino acids. Unmatched junction bases numbered 5, after V lost 5 bases and J lost 5 bases. Germline assignment: CDR1 MNHEY and CDR2 SMNVEV (reference sequence). CDR3 bases: TGTGCCAGCAGTATGGACAGGGTCCACGAGCAGTACTTC. Protein sequence: CASSMDRVHEQYF.

This clone was counted only a few times. This chain connects TRBV7-9 to TRBJ1-1, with 7 nucleotides matching TRBD1. The junction had 11 bases not matched to a gene; V was cut back by 5 bases and J by 5 bases. Germline loops: CDR1 SEHNR, CDR2 FQNEAQ (reference sequence). The CDR3 is made up of 15 amino acids. CDR3 sequence reads: CASSGQVAGRTEAFF. CDR3 sequence (DNA): TGTGCCAGCAGCGGACAGGTCGCTGGCAGGACTGAAGCTTTCTTT.

This chain uses TRBV7-9 with TRBJ2-1, with TRBD2 matching over 12 bases. Per germline, CDR1 SEHNR and CDR2 FQNEAQ (reference sequence). This CDR3 comprises 17 residues. V shed 5 bases, J shed 6 bases, and the junction held 11 bases outside the gene matches. CDR3 DNA sequence: TGTGCCAGCAGCCCCACTAGCGGGAGGCCAAGGGGCAATGAGCAGTTCTTC. Translation: CASSPTSGRPRGNEQFF.

The V and J genes are TRBV18 and TRBJ2-1; TRBD2 agrees at 10 bases. CDR1 is KGHSH and CDR2 is LQKENI in the germline V gene. V dropped 4 bases and J dropped 7; count of bases not matched to a gene: 1. CDR3 length equals 13 residues. The CDR3 DNA reads as TGTGCCAGCTCACGGACTAGCGGTAATGAGCAGTTCTTC. Amino acids: CASSRTSGNEQFF.

The J gene is TRBJ2-2, the V gene TRBV28; 8 positions match TRBD1. After removal of 6 bases from V and 4 bases from J, the junction contained 10 bases not matched to a gene. CDR3 length: 16 amino acids. Germline loops: CDR1 MDHEN, CDR2 SYDVKM. CDR3 region: CASSPVGTGGTGELFF. The CDR3 DNA reads TGTGCCAGCAGCCCCGTCGGGACAGGTGGCACCGGGGAGCTGTTTTTT.

This clone has more than one count but fewer than ten. The V call is TRBV4-3, the J call TRBJ1-3; tentative D call: TRBD1 (6 bases). Germline values: CDR1 LGHNA, CDR2 YSLEER. The V and J ends lost 0 bases and 2 bases respectively, with 8 bases between them. The CDR3 is made up of 15 amino acids. DNA of the CDR3: TGCGCCAGCAGCCAAGATTCAGGGGCTGGAAACACCATATATTTT. Translation gives CASSQDSGAGNTIYF.

This clone was detected only a few times. V usage is TRBV11-1 and J usage is TRBJ2-1, with a tentative D call TRBD1 (6 bases). CDR3 length: 16 residues. Germline loops: CDR1 SGHAT, CDR2 FQDESV (reference sequence). Trimming stripped 5 bases from V and 0 bases from J, with 14 bases between. The CDR3 spells CASSPDGGPSYNEQFF. CDR3 nucleotides: TGTGCCAGCAGCCCTGATGGGGGCCCCTCCTACAATGAGCAGTTCTTC.

The V and J genes are TRBV28 and TRBJ2-7; a weak D match, TRBD2 (6 bases). With 6 bases removed from V and 0 bases from J, the gap between germline ends came to 18 bases. The germline CDR1 and CDR2 sequences are MDHEN and SYDVKM. The CDR3 is made up of 16 amino acids. CDR3 DNA: TGTGCCAGCAGAGGGACTCCCACTTTAAGCTCCTACGAGCAGTACTTC. Translated, it gives CASRGTPTLSSYEQYF.

J is TRBJ1-5 and V is TRBV2; D not certain. V was shortened by 6 bases and J by 2 bases, with 8 bases between the two germline ends. Germline V gives CDR1 SNHLY, CDR2 FYNNEI. CDR3 length: 13 residues. DNA for the CDR3: TGTGCCAGCAGGAAGGAGGGCAATCAGCCCCAGCATTTT. Amino acid sequence: CASRKEGNQPQHF.

V usage is TRBV7-2 and J usage is TRBJ2-1, with TRBD2 identical over 7 bases. The germline gives CDR1 SGHTA, CDR2 FQGNSA. This CDR3 region has 12 residues. With 3 bases clipped from V and 9 bases from J, the junction kept 2 bases outside the gene matches. The chain's CDR3 is CASSFWEGEQFF. The CDR3 DNA sequence: TGTGCCAGCAGCTTTTGGGAGGGTGAGCAGTTCTTC.

This chain uses TRBV10-3 with TRBJ1-3; D is undetermined. The ends were cut back, 6 bases at V and 4 bases at J, with 16 bases in the middle. The CDR3 length is 15 residues. The germline CDR1 and CDR2 sequences are ENHRY and SYGVKD. The CDR3: CAISQLTGSGNTIYF. CDR3 DNA: TGTGCCATCAGCCAACTGACTGGATCCGGAAACACCATATATTTT.

The chain is built from TRBV28 and TRBJ1-6; D call uncertain. The V gene lost 5 bases and the J gene lost 7 bases, with 3 bases spanning the gap. Germline CDR1 reads MDHEN; CDR2 reads SYDVKM. The CDR3 runs 11 residues. CDR3 protein: CASSANSPLHF. CDR3 bases: TGTGCCAGCAGTGCGAATTCACCCCTCCACTTT.

This rearrangement joins TRBV4-1 to TRBJ2-1, with 12 bases fitting TRBD2. J lost 9 bases, V lost 3 bases, and 6 bases had no gene match. The CDR3 has 15 amino acids. Germline V CDR1 and CDR2: MGHRA, YSYEKL. The CDR3 sequence is CASSHGLAGKGEQFF. The CDR3 bases are TGCGCCAGCAGCCACGGACTAGCGGGAAAGGGTGAGCAGTTCTTC.

The chain employs TRBV11-2 and TRBJ1-1; the D gene is possibly TRBD1 (6 bases). The CDR3 covers 14 residues. The V gene lost 4 bases and the J gene lost 1 base, with 10 bases spanning the gap. In germline, CDR1 is SGHAT, CDR2 FQNNGV. DNA of the CDR3: TGTGCCAGCAGCTCTGGGGGCGCGAACACTGAAGCTTTCTTT. This translates into CASSSGGANTEAFF. The variable domain in full, with the rest retrieved from reference TRBV11-2 and TRBJ1-1, is EAGVAQSPRYKIIEKRQSVAFWCNPISGHATLYWYQQILGQGPKLLIQFQNNGVVDDSQLPKDRFSAERLKGVDSTLKIQPAKLEDSAVYLCASSSGGANTEAFFGQGTRLTVV.